The 4 T cell receptor beta chains listed next were all sequenced from one sample in a study of blood T cells in healthy people across ages. Using a J-beta primer mix together with a sample-barcoded 5' primer, a second PCR was run for about 6 to 11 cycles. One entry per CDR3 protein results from TCRdb running MiXCR on the 5' RACE reads. The data contain 850,000 to 1,300,000 distinct CDR3 sequences, over 35% of them seen just once; the ten biggest clones take up approximately 19%. Sequencing was done on a sample of blood. Source of these receptors: a woman aged 60 to 75 in good health.

The CDR3 spells CSTRTSGSSNEQFF. As DNA, the CDR3 is TGCAGTACCAGGACTAGCGGGAGCAGCAATGAGCAGTTCTTC. The chain is built from TRBV20-1 and TRBJ2-1, with 13 bases that match TRBD2. This CDR3 has 14 residues. V dropped 8 bases and J dropped 6; count of bases not matched to a gene: 7. Per the germline V gene, CDR1 is DFQATT and CDR2 is SNEGSKA (reference sequence).

The CDR3 reads CASSAGGWYRWQYF. CDR3 in DNA: TGTGCCAGCAGCGCAGGGGGCTGGTATAGGTGGCAGTACTTC. This rearrangement joins TRBV12-3 or TRBV12-4 to TRBJ2-5; TRBD1 matches 8 bases. After removal of 6 bases from V and 11 bases from J, the junction contained 14 bases not matched to a gene. This CDR3 spans 14 amino acids.

The rearrangement joins TRBV13 to TRBJ2-7, with D perhaps assigned TRBD1 or TRBD2 (5 bases each). The CDR3 consists of 16 residues. From germline, CDR1 is PRHDT and CDR2 FYEKMQ (reference sequence). The V end lost 5 bases, the J end lost 4 bases, and 21 bases lay between the germline ends. The CDR3 sequence is CASSPTRTGRGYEQYF. The CDR3 DNA reads as TGTGCCAGCAGCCCCACCCGGACGGGAAGGGGTTACGAGCAGTACTTC.

The rearrangement links TRBV5-1 to TRBJ2-7, with 8 bases fitting TRBD2. From germline, CDR1 is SGHRS and CDR2 YFSETQ. This CDR3 region has 16 residues. V dropped 0 bases and J dropped 7; count of bases not matched to a gene: 12. As DNA, the CDR3 is TGCGCCAGCAGCTTGGTTGCGGGAGGCATTCTACGTGAGCAGTACTTC. Protein sequence: CASSLVAGGILREQYF.